This TCR beta chain was obtained from a study of T cells expressing NK-cell markers. The CDR3 covers 13 residues. Looked up from germline, CDR1 is DFQATT and CDR2 is SNEGSKA (reference sequence). Notes on this clonotype: Its target is not known.

Study-level results: Four donors showed these clonotypes also leading the CD3+CD56-NKG2C+ fraction.

Reprocessing the 5' RACE reads, TCRdb reports a single entry for every CDR3 protein and omits DNA. Listed are 500,000 or so distinct CDR3 sequences; approximately 3.6% falls within the top ten. This sequence originates from a man younger than 30 in good health. V gene TRBV20-1 combines with J gene TRBJ2-5; TCRdb's assignment of TRBD2 cannot be checked, as there is no DNA. The sequencing sample was made of blood T cells: a sorted CD56 or NKG2C T cell subset, CD4+ or CD8+ T cells, or bulk PBMC T cells (not recorded which). CDR3 protein: CSAGSGSRETQYF.